These 25 T cell receptor beta chains originate from one sample sequenced in a study of blood T cells in healthy people across ages. Sample-barcoded 5' priming and a J-beta primer mix drove a second PCR of roughly 7 to 11 cycles. Each CDR3 protein gets one entry after TCRdb re-called the 5' RACE reads with MiXCR. The repertoire has 1,500,000 or so distinct CDR3 sequences, about 45% of them found once; the top ten carry about 3.8%. Sequencing input: blood. The receptors originated from a woman under 30 in good health.

This clonotype has a handful of counts. The rearrangement uses TRBV10-3 and TRBJ1-5, with D perhaps matching TRBD1 (6 bases). With 0 bases removed from V and 3 bases from J, the gap between germline ends came to 12 bases. Germline CDR1 and CDR2: ENHRY and SYGVKD. The CDR3 runs to 16 residues. CDR3 protein: CAISESGGGYNQPQHF. The CDR3 DNA is TGTGCCATCAGTGAGTCGGGGGGGGGCTACAATCAGCCCCAGCATTTT.

This clonotype turned up a few times. The rearrangement joins TRBV12-3 or TRBV12-4 to TRBJ2-3, with D unclear. Between the trimmed V and J ends, which lost 3 bases and 3 bases, there was a span of 7 bases. There are 13 residues in the CDR3. The CDR3 is CASSLGETDTQYF. The CDR3 DNA is TGTGCCAGCAGTTTGGGTGAGACAGATACGCAGTATTTT.

The chain is built from TRBV5-1 and TRBJ2-1; 9 nucleotides align to TRBD1. Germline V lookup: CDR1 SGHRS, CDR2 YFSETQ. The CDR3 length is 18 residues. The trim removed 3 bases at V and 3 bases at J, leaving 13 bases unmatched. CDR3 nucleotides: TGCGCCAGCAGCTACAATCCCACAGGGGGCCCACTCTACAATGAGCAGTTCTTC. Its protein product is CASSYNPTGGPLYNEQFF. The whole variable domain, filled in from reference TRBV5-1 and TRBJ2-1, reads KAGVTQTPRYLIKTRGQQVTLSCSPISGHRSVSWYQQTPGQGLQFLFEYFSETQRNKGNFPGRFSGRQFSNSRSEMNVSTLELGDSALYLCASSYNPTGGPLYNEQFFGPGTRLTVL.

The rearrangement joins TRBV3-1 to TRBJ2-3, with 10 bases identical to TRBD1. This CDR3 comprises 16 residues. The germline CDR1 and CDR2 sequences are LGHDT and YNNKEL (reference sequence). Losses at the gene ends were 4 bases for V and 2 bases for J; bases not matched to a gene: 6. The CDR3 is CASSPRDRGYTDTQYF. The CDR3 nucleotides read TGTGCCAGCAGCCCTCGGGACAGGGGATACACAGATACGCAGTATTTT.

This clonotype was seen more than once but under ten times. The V and J genes are TRBV30 and TRBJ2-3, with D perhaps matching TRBD2 (6 bases). Germline-derived CDR1 and CDR2 are GTSNPN and SVGIG (reference sequence). The CDR3 is 12 amino acids. With 8 bases removed from V and 8 bases from J, the gap between germline ends came to 17 bases. The CDR3 reads CASGAGSSTQYF. CDR3 DNA: TGTGCCAGTGGGGCGGGGAGTTCTACGCAGTATTTT.

In nucleotides, the CDR3 is TGTGCCAGCAGTTCCCGGGCCCCCCCTGGGTGCGAGCAGTACTTC. Encoded protein: CASSSRAPPGCEQYF. This chain links TRBV12-3 or TRBV12-4 with TRBJ2-7; D is unclear. This CDR3 is 15 amino acids long. The germline V and J ends were trimmed by 4 bases and 6 bases, with 19 bases remaining between them.

This clonotype appeared a few times. CDR3 nucleotides: TGTGCCAGCAGCTCGACCATAACCGGGACTAGCGTCTCAACAGATACGCAGTATTTT. Protein: CASSSTITGTSVSTDTQYF. The chain is built from TRBV7-9 and TRBJ2-3, with 10 bases that match TRBD2. The CDR3 runs 19 residues. CDR1 is SEHNR and CDR2 is FQNEAQ in the germline V gene (reference sequence). The junction had 16 bases not matched to a gene; V was cut back by 4 bases and J by 3 bases.

V and J are TRBV4-3 and TRBJ2-1, with D possibly being TRBD2 (5 bases). The germline V and J ends were trimmed by 4 bases and 3 bases, with 16 bases remaining between them. The CDR3 extends over 16 amino acids. Germline V CDR1 and CDR2: LGHNA, YSLEER. This chain's CDR3 is CASSRVGGGLYNEQFF. The CDR3 nucleotides are TGCGCCAGCAGCCGGGTTGGTGGCGGACTCTACAATGAGCAGTTCTTC.

This clonotype has just a few counts. This chain uses TRBV29-1 with TRBJ1-1, with D perhaps TRBD1 (5 bases). Germline CDR1 SQVTM, CDR2 ANQGSEA. V lost 3 bases and J lost 3, with 17 bases in between. This CDR3 spans 15 amino acids. CDR3 sequence reads: CSVERDPGADTEAFF. CDR3 in DNA: TGCAGCGTTGAGAGGGACCCGGGTGCGGACACTGAAGCTTTCTTT.

This chain joins TRBV6-1 and TRBJ1-5; D might be TRBD1 (6 bases). The V end was cut by 4 bases, the J end by 4 bases, with 14 bases between. Germline V gives CDR1 MNHNS, CDR2 SASEGT. This CDR3 comprises 15 residues. CDR3 protein: CASSAKGGTNQPQHF. The CDR3 nucleotides are TGTGCCAGCAGTGCTAAGGGGGGGACTAATCAGCCCCAGCATTTT.

This chain joins TRBV4-2 and TRBJ2-7, with a tentative D call TRBD2 (6 bases). This CDR3 region has 16 residues. Germline loops: CDR1 LGHNA, CDR2 YNFKEQ. The V gene lost 0 bases and the J gene lost 7 bases, with 19 bases spanning the gap. In DNA, the CDR3 is TGTGCCAGCAGCCAAGACGGCCAGGGACTTTACAATGAGCAGTACTTC. Amino acid sequence: CASSQDGQGLYNEQYF.

There are a few counts of this clonotype. V gene TRBV20-1 combines with J gene TRBJ2-7; the match to TRBD2 covers 7 bases. CDR1 is DFQATT and CDR2 is SNEGSKA in the germline V gene (reference sequence). J gave up 4 bases and V 7 bases, and 13 bases lay outside the gene matches. The CDR3 runs 14 residues. CDR3 residues: CSGRGVGGSYEQYF. The CDR3 DNA sequence: TGCAGTGGTAGGGGAGTGGGCGGGAGTTACGAGCAGTACTTC.

This clonotype was counted a few times. The chain is built from TRBV7-8 and TRBJ2-1, with no clear D. Looked up from germline, CDR1 is SGHVS and CDR2 is FQNEAQ. This CDR3 has 13 residues. V dropped 2 bases and J dropped 12 bases, with 14 bases sitting between them. CDR3 protein: CASSLPHLEAQFF. The CDR3 DNA is TGTGCCAGCAGCTTACCTCACTTAGAGGCGCAGTTCTTC.

The V and J genes are TRBV3-1 and TRBJ1-5; the D gene is possibly TRBD1 (6 bases). The V gene's germline CDR1 is LGHDT and CDR2 YNNKEL (reference sequence). There are 17 residues in the CDR3. Trimming stripped 6 bases from V and 1 base from J, with 19 bases between. CDR3 in DNA: TGTGCCAGCAGTTTCGCTTGGGGCAGGGGAAGCAATCAGCCCCAGCATTTT. Protein sequence: CASSFAWGRGSNQPQHF.

The table lists this clonotype with a few counts. The chain is built from TRBV25-1 and TRBJ2-5; 7 positions agree with TRBD2. The CDR3 loop spans 14 amino acids. J lost 5 bases, V lost 3 bases, and 6 bases had no gene match. Germline V CDR1 and CDR2: MGHDK, SYGVNS. The CDR3 DNA reads TGTGCCAGCAGTGAGGCGGGGAGGGTTGAGACCCAGTACTTC. Translated: CASSEAGRVETQYF.

The chain employs TRBV7-3 and TRBJ2-1; tentative D call: TRBD2 (5 bases). This CDR3 has 15 residues. Per germline, CDR1 SGHTA and CDR2 FQGTGA. V gave up 5 bases and J gave up 10 bases, with 21 bases separating them. In DNA form, the CDR3 reads TGTGCCAGCAGCCCACCCAGTGTAGCGTTCAACGAGCAGTTCTTC. Its translation is CASSPPSVAFNEQFF.

The chain carries TRBV7-2 and TRBJ2-1; 10 nucleotides line up with TRBD2. Germline CDR1 is SGHTA and CDR2 is FQGNSA. J lost 6 bases, V lost 5 bases, and 10 bases had no gene match. The CDR3 sequence is 16 residues long. This CDR3 reads CASSAYSGGSANEQFF. In DNA, the CDR3 is TGTGCCAGCAGCGCCTATAGCGGGGGGTCCGCCAATGAGCAGTTCTTC.

J is TRBJ2-4 and V is TRBV11-2; D tentatively reads TRBD1 or TRBD2 (5 bases each). The V end was cut by 0 bases, the J end by 15 bases, with 15 bases between. CDR1 is SGHAT, CDR2 FQNNGV, per germline. The CDR3 extends over 13 amino acids. The CDR3 reads CASSLDSGWEWYF. The CDR3 bases are TGTGCCAGCAGCTTAGATTCAGGGTGGGAGTGGTACTTC.

This chain uses TRBV5-1 with TRBJ2-7; D is uncertain. The DNA end favors TRBJ2-5, so the J call may be wrong. CDR3 size: 13 residues. Germline V gene lookup returns CDR1 SGHRS and CDR2 YFSETQ. The CDR3 protein is CASSLSYGETQYF. For the CDR3, the DNA is TGCGCCAGCAGCTTGTCATACGGAGAGACCCAGTACTTC.

The chain couples TRBV7-3 to TRBJ2-1; 8 bases line up with TRBD2. The J call may be incorrect, as the DNA end agrees better with TRBJ2-7. This CDR3 comprises 17 residues. CDR1 is SGHTA, CDR2 FQGTGA, per germline. CDR3 bases: TGTGCCAGCAGCACCCTTAGCGGGACAAGCTCCTACAATGAGCAGTACTTC. Translated, it gives CASSTLSGTSSYNEQYF.

V gene TRBV12-3 or TRBV12-4 combines with J gene TRBJ2-5; D remains unclear. V lost 2 bases and J lost 7, with 8 bases in between. This CDR3 region has 12 residues. CDR3 DNA: TGTGCCAGCAGTTTAAACCCTAGGACCCAGTACTTC. This translates into CASSLNPRTQYF.

Comments on this clonotype: The junction departs from germline at one end; a sequencing error may be responsible. V is TRBV7-2 and J is TRBJ2-1, with 9 bases that match TRBD2. The CDR3 contains 20 residues. Germline V lookup: CDR1 SGHTA, CDR2 FQGNSA. CDR3 amino acids: CASSLALSSGMWGSYKEQFF. The CDR3 region has the DNA TGTGCCAGCAGCTTAGCGCTGTCTAGCGGGATGTGGGGCTCCTACAAGGAGCAGTTCTTC.

The chain uses TRBV6-6 and TRBJ1-1; weak D call: TRBD1 (5 bases). CDR3 length: 13 amino acids. V dropped 6 bases and J dropped 1 base, with 9 bases sitting between them. Germline loops: CDR1 MNHNY, CDR2 SVGAGI (reference sequence). DNA for the CDR3: TGTGCCAGCAGGTGGGGGGAGAACACTGAAGCTTTCTTT. It yields the protein CASRWGENTEAFF.

The chain joins TRBV25-1 to TRBJ2-5, with D perhaps given as TRBD1 or TRBD2 (6 bases each). V gave up 4 bases and J gave up 4 bases, with 10 bases separating them. The CDR3 contains 13 residues. Per germline, CDR1 MGHDK and CDR2 SYGVNS. The CDR3, as DNA: TGTGCCAGCAGTGTTTCGGGGGCAGAGACCCAGTACTTC. Translation: CASSVSGAETQYF.

The V gene is TRBV11-2, the J gene TRBJ2-7; possible D gene TRBD1, 5 bases. Germline V lookup: CDR1 SGHAT, CDR2 FQNNGV. V was trimmed by 4 bases and J by 1 base, leaving 14 bases between them. CDR3 size: 15 residues. The CDR3 nucleotides are TGTGCCAGCAGCTCTCCTAGGGGTACATCCTACGAGCAGTACTTC. Its protein is CASSSPRGTSYEQYF.